What follows is one T cell receptor (beta chain) and its context. Its antigen is still unknown. No base qualities exist here, and no much larger clone lies one base off it. The germline V gene gives CDR1 as MDHEN and CDR2 as SYDVKM. Counted from cysteine to phenylalanine, this CDR3 has 15 amino acids. Only the CDR3 region is kept as DNA, spanning 45 bases read in frame from base 1. Trimming removed 6 bases from V and 7 bases from J; the gene matches leave 12 bases unexplained. Genomic DNA was isolated from the sorted cells so that the TCRbeta CDR3 region could be sequenced. TCRbeta CDR3 regions were sequenced using the immunoSEQ Assay. This is the immuneACCESS table as TCRdb keeps it, with only in-frame sequences that have V and J called. A part of the clones is gone; compared with another copy, unresolved V genes explain less than half, and the rest is unexplained. In all, the sample holds about 48,000 clones, and about 91% of those were seen once. 12% of the sample goes to the ten largest clones.

The data were obtained in a study of OX40 agonist ivuxolimab in advanced cancers. Broadly, across the study: Ivuxolimab was an agonistic, fully human IgG2 monoclonal antibody directed against OX40 (CD134), a costimulatory receptor. Peripheral TCRbeta sequencing aimed to test whether ivuxolimab altered TCR sequence diversity and caused clonal T-cell expansion. The paper reports the monotherapy dose-escalation portion (N = 52 patients) of the phase I ivuxolimab trial. Prior anti-PD-1, anti-PD-L1 or anti-CTLA-4 therapy was permitted, and approximately 40% of dose-escalation patients had received checkpoint inhibitors. Of the roughly 51 dose-escalation patients, hepatocellular carcinoma was present in roughly 19, melanoma in around 15, renal cell carcinoma in 9 and head and neck cancer in 9. Three dose-escalation patients achieved partial responses, one with hepatocellular carcinoma and two with cutaneous melanoma. Intravenous ivuxolimab was administered to patients every 2 weeks at six dose levels: 0.01, 0.1, 0.3, 1.5, 3 and 10 mg/kg. The dose-escalation cohort was 80% to 90% male with a mean age of approximately 60 years, ranging from roughly 23 to 90. Summary of the overall study and its limitations: Low levels of normalized T-cell clonal expansion were also shown by some nonresponding patients. The antigen specificity of the peripheral T cells that underwent clonal expansion was not determined. Clonal expansion of both CD4+ and CD8+ blood T cells was observed from baseline to week 6 at doses 0.1 to 3.0 mg/kg. On average, CD8+ T cells showed more expanded clones than CD4+ T cells after ivuxolimab. In partial responders in the 0.1-3.0 mg/kg groups, normalized peripheral clonal expansion was found to be among the lowest, especially among CD8+ T cells.

Patients with a history of autoimmune disease or receiving systemic immunosuppression were excluded from the trial. Peripheral blood for TCR sequencing was drawn from every dose cohort at baseline, at cycle 4 day 1 and at cycle 7 day 1. The samples were taken from a phase I, first-in-human, multicenter, open-label dose-escalation trial of ivuxolimab. Adults with locally advanced or metastatic melanoma, renal cell, hepatocellular, or head and neck squamous cell carcinoma were enrolled in the trial. CD4+ and CD8+ T cells were sorted separately from peripheral blood before TCR sequencing. The sequence links TRBV28 to TRBJ1-1; TRBD1 fits 9 bases in the junction. This clonotype originated in an adult with an advanced solid tumor such as melanoma, head and neck, liver or kidney cancer. The sequenced sample was CD4+ or CD8+ T cells sorted from blood, obtained in a trial of the OX40 agonist ivuxolimab. The CDR3 corresponds to CASRSPQGAMDEAFF. The bases are TGTGCCAGCAGGTCTCCACAGGGGGCCATGGATGAAGCTTTCTTT.